What follows is one T cell receptor beta chain and its context. These data originate in a study of T cell repertoires in cytomegalovirus infection. Study as a whole: Public TCR beta signatures indicated both CMV infection and matching HLA type.

Each CDR3 protein gets one entry after TCRdb re-called the reads with MiXCR. The profile shows 400,000 or so distinct CDR3 sequences, around 32% of them singletons. The trim removed 6 bases at V and 4 bases at J, leaving 7 bases unmatched. The V gene's germline CDR1 is MNHEY and CDR2 SMNVEV (reference sequence). This CDR3 is built from 15 residues. Sequenced material: PBMCs. This chain links TRBV27 with TRBJ2-3; 10 bases match TRBD2. This TCR was recovered from a human donor in good health (CMV status not recorded). Some clones in this sample may be carry-over from other donors' samples. Here the CDR3 DNA reads TGTGCCAGCAGGCCCAGCGGGGGGGCCTCAGATACGCAGTATTTT. It translates to CASRPSGGASDTQYF.